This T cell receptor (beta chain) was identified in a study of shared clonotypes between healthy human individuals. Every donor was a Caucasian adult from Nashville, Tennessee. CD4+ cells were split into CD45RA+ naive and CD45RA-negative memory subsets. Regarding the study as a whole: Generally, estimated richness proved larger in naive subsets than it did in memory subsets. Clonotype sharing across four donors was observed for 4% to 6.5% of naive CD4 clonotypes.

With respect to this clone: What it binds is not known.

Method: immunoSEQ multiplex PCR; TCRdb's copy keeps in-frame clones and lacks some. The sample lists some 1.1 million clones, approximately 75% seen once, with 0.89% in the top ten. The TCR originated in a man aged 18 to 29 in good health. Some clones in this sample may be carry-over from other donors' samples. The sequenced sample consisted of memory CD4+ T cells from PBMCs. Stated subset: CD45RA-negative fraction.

The CDR3 sequence: CASARLNTEAFF. CDR3 sequence (DNA): TGTGCCAGCGCCCGCCTGAACACTGAAGCTTTCTTT. The chain links TRBV6-6 to TRBJ1-1; D remains ambiguous. The germline V and J ends were trimmed by 8 bases and 0 bases, with 7 bases remaining between them. Germline assignment: CDR1 MNHNY and CDR2 SVGAGI (reference sequence). The CDR3 sequence is 12 residues long.